This TCR beta chain was identified during a study of T cells after yellow fever vaccination (dated 2019 in TCRdb). In the study overall: The SMART-Seq v4 Ultra Low Input RNA kit was used to prepare libraries from fractions with low cell numbers. To follow T-cell clones before and after primary and booster YFV17D yellow fever vaccination, bulk TCR alpha and beta repertoires were sequenced over time. Two healthy male donors made up the cohort, one aged 18 to 29 years and the other aged 30 to 40 years. Bulk PBMC replicates and cell subsets were isolated from blood drawn at multiple timepoints before and after both primary and secondary immunization. What the study reported, not specific to this receptor: FACS-sorted repertoires could contain abundant contaminating clonotypes from the bulk population, so computational filtering was required. Most clones expanded after primary vaccination (around 96% of CD4 and around 88% of CD8) were re-detected after the booster, suggesting that broad memory maintenance occurred. The study included only two donors, which limits how far the findings can be generalized. The secondary T-cell response was found to be weaker but faster than the primary response, with a peak reached on day 5 rather than on day 15. A small share of clonotypes was detected in both CD4 and CD8 compartments, with the overlap likely arising from convergent recombination.

In its sample, this clonotype was seen a few times. It lacks a known antigen. No quality values exist for individual bases; no much larger clone is one base distant. This sample's treatment or condition label indicates: live attenuated yellow fever vaccine strain. Two biological replicates of bulk PBMCs were collected at each blood-draw timepoint. PBMCs were isolated from peripheral blood using a standard Ficoll-Paque protocol. TriZol was used to extract RNA from bulk PBMCs, CD4 and CD8 fractions, and dextramer-positive and dextramer-negative fractions. TCR cDNA was synthesized by 5'RACE template switching, through which a universal primer site and unique molecular identifiers were introduced. Priming of cDNA synthesis was performed from both the TCR alpha and TCR beta constant segments. Library amplification involved two PCR steps, and the second step added sample barcodes and sequencing adapters. Sequencing of the libraries was done on either Illumina HiSeq 2500 (2x100 bp) or NovaSeq (2x150 bp). The original methods were these. Demultiplexing of reads and collapsing into UMI consensus sequences were performed with MIGEC, and V(D)J alignment was carried out with MiXCR. Using edgeR on replicate PBMC samples, clonotypes were called vaccine-responding if FDR was below 0.01 and the log2 fold change was above 5 up to day 15. CD4 or CD8 identity was assigned to each bulk clonotype according to whether the clonotype was present at higher abundance in the sequenced CD4 repertoire or the sequenced CD8 repertoire. Using fastp trimming at Q25 and MiXCR clonotype assembly, TCRdb reanalyzed the public sequencing data and kept in-frame beta chains. Rows with one shared CDR3 protein collapse into an entry with the most common genes and DNA. In this record, the V and J calls reflect TCRdb's handling and not the investigators' own analysis. Counted in this sample were roughly 300,000 distinct CDR3 sequences; about 8.3% of them appeared once. The ten largest clonotypes hold 17% of the sample.

The receptor comes from a man aged 18-30 years who received the YFV17D yellow fever vaccine. The specimen was PBMCs, collected roughly 47 days after the first yellow fever vaccination.

The CDR3 has the sequence CASSREGGEDNQPQHF. The nucleotide sequence is TGTGCCAGCAGCCGCGAAGGGGGAGAAGACAATCAGCCCCAGCATTTT. This chain is built from TRBV4-2 and TRBJ1-5, with a tentative D gene TRBD1 over 6 matching bases. Relative to germline, V is 4 bases shorter and J is 3 bases shorter, with 16 bases between their ends. Via the germline V gene, CDR1 is LGHNA and CDR2 YNFKEQ. From its cysteine to its phenylalanine, the CDR3 spans 16 amino acids. CDR3 DNA only is kept here, 48 bases in frame from base 1.